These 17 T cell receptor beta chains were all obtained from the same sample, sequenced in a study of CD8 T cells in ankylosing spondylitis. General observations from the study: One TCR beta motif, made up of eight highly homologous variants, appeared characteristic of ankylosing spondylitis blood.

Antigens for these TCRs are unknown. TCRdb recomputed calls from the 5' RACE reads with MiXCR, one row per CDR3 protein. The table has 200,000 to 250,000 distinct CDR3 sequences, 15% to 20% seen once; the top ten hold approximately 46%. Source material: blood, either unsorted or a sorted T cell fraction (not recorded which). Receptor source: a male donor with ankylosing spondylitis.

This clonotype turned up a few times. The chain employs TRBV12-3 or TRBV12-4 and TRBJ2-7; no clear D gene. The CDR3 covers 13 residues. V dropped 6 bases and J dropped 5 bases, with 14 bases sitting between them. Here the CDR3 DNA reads TGTGCCAGCAGCTCCGACTTGGCCCACGAGCAGTACTTC. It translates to CASSSDLAHEQYF.

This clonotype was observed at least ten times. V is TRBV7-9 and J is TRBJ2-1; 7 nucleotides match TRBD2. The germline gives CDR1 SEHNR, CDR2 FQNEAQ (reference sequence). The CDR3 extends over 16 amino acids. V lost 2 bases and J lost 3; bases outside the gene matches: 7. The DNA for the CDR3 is TGTGCCAGCAGCTTACACGCAGGACTAGGCTACAATGAGCAGTTCTTC. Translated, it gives CASSLHAGLGYNEQFF. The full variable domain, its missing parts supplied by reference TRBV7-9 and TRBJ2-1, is DTGVSQNPRHKITKRGQNVTFRCDPISEHNRLYWYRQTLGQGPEFLTYFQNEAQLEKSRLLSDRFSAERPKGSFSTLEIQRTEQGDSAMYLCASSLHAGLGYNEQFFGPGTRLTVL.

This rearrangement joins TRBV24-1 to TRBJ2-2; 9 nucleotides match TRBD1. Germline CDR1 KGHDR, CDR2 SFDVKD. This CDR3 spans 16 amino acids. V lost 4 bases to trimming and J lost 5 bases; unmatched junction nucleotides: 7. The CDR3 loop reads CATSDPDRGDTGELFF. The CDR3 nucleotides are TGTGCCACCAGTGACCCCGACAGGGGGGATACCGGGGAGCTGTTTTTT.

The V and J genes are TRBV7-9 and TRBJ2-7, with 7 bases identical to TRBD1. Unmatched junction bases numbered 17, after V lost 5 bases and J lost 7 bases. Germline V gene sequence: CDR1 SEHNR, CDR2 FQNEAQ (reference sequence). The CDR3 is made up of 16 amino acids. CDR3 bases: TGTGCCAGCAGCCAAGGGGCCGGACAGGCTGTCGGGGAGCAGTACTTC. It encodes CASSQGAGQAVGEQYF.

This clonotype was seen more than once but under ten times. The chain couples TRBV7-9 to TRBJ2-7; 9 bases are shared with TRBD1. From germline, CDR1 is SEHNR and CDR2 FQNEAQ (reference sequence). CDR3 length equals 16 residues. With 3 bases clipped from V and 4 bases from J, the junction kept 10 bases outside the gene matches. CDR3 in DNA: TGTGCCAGCAGCTTTCAAGCCGGGACAGGGTTATACGAGCAGTACTTC. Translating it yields CASSFQAGTGLYEQYF.

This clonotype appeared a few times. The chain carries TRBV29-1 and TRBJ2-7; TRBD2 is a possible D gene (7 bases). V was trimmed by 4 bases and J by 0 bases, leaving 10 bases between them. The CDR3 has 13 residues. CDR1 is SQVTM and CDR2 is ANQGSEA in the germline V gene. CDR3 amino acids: CSVARGASYEQYF. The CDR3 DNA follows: TGCAGCGTTGCTCGGGGGGCCTCCTACGAGCAGTACTTC.

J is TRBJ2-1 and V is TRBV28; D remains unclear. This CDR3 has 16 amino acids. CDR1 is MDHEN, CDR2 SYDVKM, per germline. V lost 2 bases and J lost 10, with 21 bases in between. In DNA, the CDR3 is TGTGCCAGCAGTTTACAAGACTCTTTCCCCCCTAAGGAGCAGTTCTTC. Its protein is CASSLQDSFPPKEQFF.

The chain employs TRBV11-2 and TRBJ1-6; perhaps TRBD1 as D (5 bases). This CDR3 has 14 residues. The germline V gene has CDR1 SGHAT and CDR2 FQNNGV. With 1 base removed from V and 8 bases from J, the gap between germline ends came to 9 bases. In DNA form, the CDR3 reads TGTGCCAGCAGCTTAGGGGGGGGTGATTCACCCCTCCACTTT. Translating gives CASSLGGGDSPLHF.

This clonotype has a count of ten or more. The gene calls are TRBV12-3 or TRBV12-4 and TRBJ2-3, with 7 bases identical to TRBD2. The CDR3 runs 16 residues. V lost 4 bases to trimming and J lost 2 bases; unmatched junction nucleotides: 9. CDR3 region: CASSSLAGLFTDTQYF. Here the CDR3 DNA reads TGTGCCAGCAGTTCCTTAGCGGGCCTATTCACAGATACGCAGTATTTT.

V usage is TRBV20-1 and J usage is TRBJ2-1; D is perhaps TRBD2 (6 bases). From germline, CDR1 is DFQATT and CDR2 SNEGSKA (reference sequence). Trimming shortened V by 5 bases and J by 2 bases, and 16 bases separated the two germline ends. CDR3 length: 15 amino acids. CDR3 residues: CSAGWAGSPYNEQFF. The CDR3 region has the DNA TGCAGTGCTGGGTGGGCGGGGTCCCCCTACAATGAGCAGTTCTTC.

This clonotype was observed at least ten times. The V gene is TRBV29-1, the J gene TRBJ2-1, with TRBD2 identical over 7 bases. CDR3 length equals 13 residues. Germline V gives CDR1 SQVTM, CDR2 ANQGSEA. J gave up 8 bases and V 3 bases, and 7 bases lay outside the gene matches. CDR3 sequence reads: CSVEGGSIDEQFF. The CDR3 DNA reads TGCAGCGTTGAGGGCGGGAGCATCGATGAGCAGTTCTTC.

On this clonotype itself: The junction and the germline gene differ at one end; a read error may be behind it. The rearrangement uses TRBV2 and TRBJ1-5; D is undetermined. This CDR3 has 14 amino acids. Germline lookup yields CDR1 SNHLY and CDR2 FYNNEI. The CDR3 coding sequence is TGTGCCAGCAGAGAAGGGAGGGTTTGGCAGCCCCAGCATTTT. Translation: CASREGRVWQPQHF.

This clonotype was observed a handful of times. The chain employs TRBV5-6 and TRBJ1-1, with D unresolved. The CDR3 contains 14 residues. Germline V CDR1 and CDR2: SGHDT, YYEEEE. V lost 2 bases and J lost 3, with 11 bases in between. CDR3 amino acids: CASSFPSAYTEAFF. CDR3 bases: TGTGCCAGCAGCTTTCCTTCGGCCTACACTGAAGCTTTCTTT.

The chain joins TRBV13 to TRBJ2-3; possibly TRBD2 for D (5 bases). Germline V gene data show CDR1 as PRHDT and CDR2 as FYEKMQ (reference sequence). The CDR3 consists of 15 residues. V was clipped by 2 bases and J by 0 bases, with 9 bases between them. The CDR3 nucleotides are TGTGCCAGCAGCTTACCGGACTCTAGCACAGATACGCAGTATTTT. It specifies CASSLPDSSTDTQYF.

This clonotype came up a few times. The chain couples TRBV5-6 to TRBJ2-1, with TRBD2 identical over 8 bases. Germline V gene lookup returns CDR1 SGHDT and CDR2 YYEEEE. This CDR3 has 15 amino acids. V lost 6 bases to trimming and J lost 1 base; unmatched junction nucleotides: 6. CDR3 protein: CASNRAGASYNEQFF. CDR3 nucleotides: TGTGCCAGCAACCGAGCGGGAGCGTCCTACAATGAGCAGTTCTTC.

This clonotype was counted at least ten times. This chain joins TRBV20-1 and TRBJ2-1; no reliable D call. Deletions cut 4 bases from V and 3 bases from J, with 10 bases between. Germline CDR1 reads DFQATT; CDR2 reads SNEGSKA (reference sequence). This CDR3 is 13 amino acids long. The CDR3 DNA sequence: TGCAGTGCTACCCGGCTAGACTACAATGAGCAGTTCTTC. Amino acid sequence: CSATRLDYNEQFF.

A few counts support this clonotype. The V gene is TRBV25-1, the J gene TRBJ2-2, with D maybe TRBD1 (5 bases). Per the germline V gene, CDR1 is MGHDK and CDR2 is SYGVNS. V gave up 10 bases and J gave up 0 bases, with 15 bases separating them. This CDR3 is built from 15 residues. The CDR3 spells CATKGEGANTGELFF. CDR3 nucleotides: TGTGCCACCAAAGGGGAAGGGGCGAACACCGGGGAGCTGTTTTTT.